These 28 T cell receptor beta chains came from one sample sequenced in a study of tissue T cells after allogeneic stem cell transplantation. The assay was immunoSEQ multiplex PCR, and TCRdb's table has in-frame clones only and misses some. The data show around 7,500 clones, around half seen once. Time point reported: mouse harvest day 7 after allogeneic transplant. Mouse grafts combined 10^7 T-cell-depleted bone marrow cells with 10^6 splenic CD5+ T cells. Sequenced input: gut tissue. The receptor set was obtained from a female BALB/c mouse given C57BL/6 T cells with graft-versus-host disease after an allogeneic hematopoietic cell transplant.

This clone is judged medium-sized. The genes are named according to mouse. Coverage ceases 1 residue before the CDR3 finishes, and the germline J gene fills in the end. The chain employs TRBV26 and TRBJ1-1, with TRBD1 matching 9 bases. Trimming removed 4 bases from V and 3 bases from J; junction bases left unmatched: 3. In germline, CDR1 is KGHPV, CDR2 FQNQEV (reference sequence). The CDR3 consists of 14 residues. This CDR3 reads CASSPGQGDTEVFF. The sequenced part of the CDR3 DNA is TGTGCCAGCAGTCCGGGACAGGGAGACACAGAAGTCTTC.

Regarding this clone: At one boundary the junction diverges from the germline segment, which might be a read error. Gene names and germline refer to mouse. The CDR3 DNA, read in part, is TGTGTCAGCAGTCTGGGGGGGTACGAAAGATTATTT. It is translated as CVSSLGGYERLF. The CDR3, in full, reads CVSSLGGYERLFF. The J gene is TRBJ1-4, the V gene TRBV26; D is possibly TRBD1 (5 bases). Read data end 1 residue before the CDR3 end; the end is taken from the germline J gene. The CDR3 extends over 13 amino acids. CDR1 is KGHPV and CDR2 is FQNQEV in the germline V gene (reference sequence).

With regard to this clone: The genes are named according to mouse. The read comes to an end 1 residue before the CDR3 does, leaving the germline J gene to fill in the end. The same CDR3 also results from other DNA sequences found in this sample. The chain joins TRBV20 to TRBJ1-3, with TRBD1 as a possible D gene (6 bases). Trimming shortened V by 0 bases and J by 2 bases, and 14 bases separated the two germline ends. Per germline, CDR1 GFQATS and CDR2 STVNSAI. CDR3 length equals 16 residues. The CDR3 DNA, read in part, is TGTGGTGCTAGGGAGGGGGCGGCCCGCCCTGGAAATACGCTCTAT. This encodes CGAREGAARPGNTLY. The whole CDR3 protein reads CGAREGAARPGNTLYF.

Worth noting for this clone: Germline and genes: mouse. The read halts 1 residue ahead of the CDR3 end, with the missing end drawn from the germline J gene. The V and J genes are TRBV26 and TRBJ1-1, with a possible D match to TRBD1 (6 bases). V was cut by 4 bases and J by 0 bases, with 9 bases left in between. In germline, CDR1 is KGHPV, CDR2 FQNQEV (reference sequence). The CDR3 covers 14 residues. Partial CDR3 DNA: TGTGCCAGCAGTCGGGACATTGCAAACACAGAAGTCTTC. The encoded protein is CASSRDIANTEVF. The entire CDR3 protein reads CASSRDIANTEVFF.

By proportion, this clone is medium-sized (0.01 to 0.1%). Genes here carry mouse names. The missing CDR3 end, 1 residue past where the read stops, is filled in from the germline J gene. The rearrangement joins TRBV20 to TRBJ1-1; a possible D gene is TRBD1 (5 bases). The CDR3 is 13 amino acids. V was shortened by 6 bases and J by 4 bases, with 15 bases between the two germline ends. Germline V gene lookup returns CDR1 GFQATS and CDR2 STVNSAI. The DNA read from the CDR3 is TGTGGTGCGCCTCAGGGAAGGGGCACAGAAGTCTTC. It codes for CGAPQGRGTEVF. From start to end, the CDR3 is CGAPQGRGTEVFF.

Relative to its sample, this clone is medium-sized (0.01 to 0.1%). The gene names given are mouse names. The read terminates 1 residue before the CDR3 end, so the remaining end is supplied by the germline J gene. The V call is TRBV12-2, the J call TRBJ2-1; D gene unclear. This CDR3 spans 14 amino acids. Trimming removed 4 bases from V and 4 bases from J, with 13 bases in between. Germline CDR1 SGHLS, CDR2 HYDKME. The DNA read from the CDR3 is TGTGCCAGCTCGTTCCCGGGAAATTATGCTGAGCAGTTC. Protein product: CASSFPGNYAEQF. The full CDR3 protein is CASSFPGNYAEQFF.

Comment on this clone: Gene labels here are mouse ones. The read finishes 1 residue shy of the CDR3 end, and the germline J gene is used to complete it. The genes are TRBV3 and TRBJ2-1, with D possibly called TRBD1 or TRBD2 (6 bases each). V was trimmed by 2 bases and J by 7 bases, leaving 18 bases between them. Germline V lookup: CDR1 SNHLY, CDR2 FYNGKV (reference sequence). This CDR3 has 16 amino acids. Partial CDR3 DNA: TGTGCCAGCAGCTTATGGGCCGGGGGCGCAGGGGCTGAGCAGTTC. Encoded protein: CASSLWAGGAGAEQF. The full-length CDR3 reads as CASSLWAGGAGAEQFF.

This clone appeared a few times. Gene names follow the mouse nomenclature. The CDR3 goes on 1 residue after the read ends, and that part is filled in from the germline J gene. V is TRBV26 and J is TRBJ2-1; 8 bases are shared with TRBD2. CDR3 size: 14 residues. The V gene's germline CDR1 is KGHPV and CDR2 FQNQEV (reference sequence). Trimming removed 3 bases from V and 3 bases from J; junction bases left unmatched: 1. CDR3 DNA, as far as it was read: TGTGCCAGCAGTCTTGACTGGGGCTATGCTGAGCAGTTC. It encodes CASSLDWGYAEQF. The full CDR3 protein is CASSLDWGYAEQFF.

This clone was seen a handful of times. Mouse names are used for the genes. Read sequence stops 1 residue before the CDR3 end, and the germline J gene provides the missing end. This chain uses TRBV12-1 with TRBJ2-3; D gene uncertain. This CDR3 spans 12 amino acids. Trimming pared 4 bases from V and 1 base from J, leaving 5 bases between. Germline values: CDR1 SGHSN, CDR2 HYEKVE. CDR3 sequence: CASSARAETLYF. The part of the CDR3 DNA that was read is TGTGCCAGCTCCGCCCGTGCAGAAACGCTGTAT.

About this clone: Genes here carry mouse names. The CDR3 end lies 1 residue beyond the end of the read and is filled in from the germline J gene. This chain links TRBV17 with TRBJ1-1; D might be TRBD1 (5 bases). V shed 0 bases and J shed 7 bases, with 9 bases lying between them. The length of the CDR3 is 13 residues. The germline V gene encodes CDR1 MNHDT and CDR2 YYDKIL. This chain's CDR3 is CASSRDQGLEVFF. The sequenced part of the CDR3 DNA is TGTGCTAGCAGTAGAGATCAGGGATTAGAAGTCTTC.

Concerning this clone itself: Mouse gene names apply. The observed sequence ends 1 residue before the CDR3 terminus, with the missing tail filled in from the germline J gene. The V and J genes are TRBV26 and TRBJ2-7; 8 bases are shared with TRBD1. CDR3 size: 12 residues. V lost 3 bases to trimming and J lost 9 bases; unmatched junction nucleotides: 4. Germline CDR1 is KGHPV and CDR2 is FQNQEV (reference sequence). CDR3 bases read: TGTGCCAGCAGTCTCGACAGGGGAGCACAGTAC. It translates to CASSLDRGAQY. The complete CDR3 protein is CASSLDRGAQYF.

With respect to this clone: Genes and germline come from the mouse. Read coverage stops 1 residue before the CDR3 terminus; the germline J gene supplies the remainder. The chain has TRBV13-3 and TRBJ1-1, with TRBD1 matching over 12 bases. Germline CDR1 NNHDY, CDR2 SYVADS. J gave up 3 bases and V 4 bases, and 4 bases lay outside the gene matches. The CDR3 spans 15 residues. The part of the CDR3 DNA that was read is TGTGCCAGCAGTCCCGGGACAGGGGGCCACACAGAAGTCTTC. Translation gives CASSPGTGGHTEVF. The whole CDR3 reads CASSPGTGGHTEVFF.

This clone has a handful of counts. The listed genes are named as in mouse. CDR3: CAWSQRGASYEQYF. The part of the CDR3 DNA that was read is TGTGCCTGGAGTCAGAGGGGGGCCAGCTATGAACAGTAC. V and J are TRBV31 and TRBJ2-7; TRBD2 might be the D (7 bases). The read falls 1 residue short of the CDR3 end, and the missing part is taken from the germline J gene. Germline V gene lookup returns CDR1 GKSSPN and CDR2 SITVG. CDR3 size: 14 residues. Trimming removed 1 base from V and 3 bases from J, with 13 bases in between.

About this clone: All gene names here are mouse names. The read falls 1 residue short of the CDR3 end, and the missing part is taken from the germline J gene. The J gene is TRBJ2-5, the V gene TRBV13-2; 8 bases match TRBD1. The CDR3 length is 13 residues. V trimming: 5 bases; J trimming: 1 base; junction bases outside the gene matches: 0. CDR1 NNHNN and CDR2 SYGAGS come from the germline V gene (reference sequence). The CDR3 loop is CASGQGDQDTQYF. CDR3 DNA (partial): TGTGCCAGCGGACAGGGGGACCAAGACACCCAGTAC.

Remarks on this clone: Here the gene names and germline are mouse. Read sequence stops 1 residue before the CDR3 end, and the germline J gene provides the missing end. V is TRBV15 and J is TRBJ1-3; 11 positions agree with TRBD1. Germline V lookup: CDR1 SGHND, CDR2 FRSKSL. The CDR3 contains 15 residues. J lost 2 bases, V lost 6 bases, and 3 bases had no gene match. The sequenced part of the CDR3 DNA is TGTGCCAGCAGACCGGGACAGGGGGCTGGAAATACGCTCTAT. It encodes CASRPGQGAGNTLY. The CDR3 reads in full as CASRPGQGAGNTLYF.

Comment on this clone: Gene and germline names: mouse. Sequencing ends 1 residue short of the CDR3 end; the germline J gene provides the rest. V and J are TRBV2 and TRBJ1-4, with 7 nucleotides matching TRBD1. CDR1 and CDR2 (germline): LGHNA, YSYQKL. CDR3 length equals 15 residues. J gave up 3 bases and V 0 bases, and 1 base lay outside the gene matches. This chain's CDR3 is CASSQDRGTNERLFF. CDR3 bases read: TGTGCCAGCAGCCAAGACAGGGGGACCAACGAAAGATTATTT.

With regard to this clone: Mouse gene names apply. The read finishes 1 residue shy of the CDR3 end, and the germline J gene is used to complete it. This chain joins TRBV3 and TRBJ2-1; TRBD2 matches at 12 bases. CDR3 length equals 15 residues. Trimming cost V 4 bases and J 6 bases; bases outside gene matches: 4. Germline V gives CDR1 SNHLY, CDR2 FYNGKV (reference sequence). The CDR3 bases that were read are TGTGCCAGCAGCTCGGGACTGGGGGGAGGTGCTGAGCAGTTC. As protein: CASSSGLGGGAEQF. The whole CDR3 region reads CASSSGLGGGAEQFF.

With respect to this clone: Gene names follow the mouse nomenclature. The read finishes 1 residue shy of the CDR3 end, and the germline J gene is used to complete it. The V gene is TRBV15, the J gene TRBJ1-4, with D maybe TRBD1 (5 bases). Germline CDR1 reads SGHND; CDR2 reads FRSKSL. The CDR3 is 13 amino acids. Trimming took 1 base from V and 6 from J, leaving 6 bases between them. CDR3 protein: CASSLGGDERLFF. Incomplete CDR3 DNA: TGTGCCAGCAGTTTAGGAGGGGACGAAAGATTATTT. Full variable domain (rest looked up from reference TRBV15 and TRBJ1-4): DAGVTQTPRHEVAEKGQTIILKCEPVSGHNDLFWYRQTKIQGLELLSYFRSKSLMEDGGAFKDRFKAEMLNSSFSTLKIQPTEPKDSAVYLCASSLGGDERLFFGHGTKLSVL.

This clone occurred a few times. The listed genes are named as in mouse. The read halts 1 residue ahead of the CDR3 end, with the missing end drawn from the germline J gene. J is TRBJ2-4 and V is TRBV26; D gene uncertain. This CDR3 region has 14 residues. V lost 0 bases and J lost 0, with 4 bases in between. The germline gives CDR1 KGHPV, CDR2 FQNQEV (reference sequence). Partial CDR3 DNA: TGTGCCAGCAGTCTGTCGGGGAGTCAAAACACCTTGTAC. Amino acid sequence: CASSLSGSQNTLY. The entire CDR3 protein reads CASSLSGSQNTLYF. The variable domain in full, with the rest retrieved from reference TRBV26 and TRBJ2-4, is NSKVIQTPRYLVKGQGQKAKMRCIPEKGHPVVFWYQQNKNNEFKFLINFQNQEVLQQIDMTEKRFSAECPSNSPCSLEIQSSEAGDSALYLCASSLSGSQNTLYFGAGTRLSVL.

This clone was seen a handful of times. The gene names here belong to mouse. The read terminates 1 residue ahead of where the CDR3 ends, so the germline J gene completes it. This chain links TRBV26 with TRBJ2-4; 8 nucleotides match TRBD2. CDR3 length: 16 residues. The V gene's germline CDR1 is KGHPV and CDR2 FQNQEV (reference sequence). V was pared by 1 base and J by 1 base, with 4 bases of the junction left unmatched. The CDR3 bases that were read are TGTGCCAGCAGTCTGTGGGGGGGGCGAGGTCAAAACACCTTGTAC. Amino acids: CASSLWGGRGQNTLY. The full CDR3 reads CASSLWGGRGQNTLYF.

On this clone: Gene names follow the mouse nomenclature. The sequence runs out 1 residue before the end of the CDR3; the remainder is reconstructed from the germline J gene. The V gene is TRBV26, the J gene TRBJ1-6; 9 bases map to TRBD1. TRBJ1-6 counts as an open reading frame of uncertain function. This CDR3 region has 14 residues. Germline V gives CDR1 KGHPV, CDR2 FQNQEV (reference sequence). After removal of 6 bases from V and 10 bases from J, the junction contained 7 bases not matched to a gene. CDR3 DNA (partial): TGTGCCAGCAGCGGGACAGGGAGGGGGTCGCCCCTCTAC. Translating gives CASSGTGRGSPLY. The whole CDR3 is CASSGTGRGSPLYF.

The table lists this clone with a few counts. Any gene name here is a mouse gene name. CDR3 in amino acids: CASSPGLGGPGQLYF. Partial CDR3 DNA: TGTGCCAGCAGTCCGGGACTGGGGGGGCCCGGGCAGCTCTAC. The chain has TRBV26 and TRBJ2-2; the match to TRBD2 covers 14 bases. The CDR3 extends 1 residue past the end of the read, so its final part is completed from the germline J gene. CDR3 length: 15 residues. V lost 4 bases to trimming and J lost 6 bases; unmatched junction nucleotides: 1. Germline CDR1 is KGHPV and CDR2 is FQNQEV (reference sequence).

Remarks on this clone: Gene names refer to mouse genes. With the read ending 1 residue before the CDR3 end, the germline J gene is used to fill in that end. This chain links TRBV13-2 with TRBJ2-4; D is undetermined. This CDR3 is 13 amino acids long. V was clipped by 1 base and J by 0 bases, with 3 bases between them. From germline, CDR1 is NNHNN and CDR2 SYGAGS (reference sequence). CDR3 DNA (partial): TGTGCCAGCGGTGATCACAGTCAAAACACCTTGTAC. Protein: CASGDHSQNTLY. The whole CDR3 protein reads CASGDHSQNTLYF.

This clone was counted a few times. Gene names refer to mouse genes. CDR3 DNA, as far as it was read: TGTGCCAGCAGTCTTAGACAGGGAGCAAACACCGGGCAGCTCTAC. The encoded protein is CASSLRQGANTGQLY. The CDR3 reads in full as CASSLRQGANTGQLYF. This chain uses TRBV26 with TRBJ2-2; 7 nucleotides agree with TRBD1. Coverage ceases 1 residue before the CDR3 finishes, and the germline J gene fills in the end. V trimming: 3 bases; J trimming: 0 bases; junction bases outside the gene matches: 4. The V gene's germline CDR1 is KGHPV and CDR2 FQNQEV (reference sequence). The CDR3 is 16 residues long.

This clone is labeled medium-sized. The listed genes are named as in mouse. The CDR3 spells CASSLVGGVYEQYF. The DNA read from the CDR3 is TGTGCCAGCTCTCTCGTGGGGGGGGTCTATGAACAGTAC. The J gene is TRBJ2-7, the V gene TRBV12-1, with TRBD2 identical over 8 bases. The CDR3 end falls 1 residue outside the read, so it is completed with the germline J gene. Trimming removed 0 bases from V and 3 bases from J; junction bases left unmatched: 3. Germline CDR1 reads SGHSN; CDR2 reads HYEKVE. CDR3 length: 14 residues.

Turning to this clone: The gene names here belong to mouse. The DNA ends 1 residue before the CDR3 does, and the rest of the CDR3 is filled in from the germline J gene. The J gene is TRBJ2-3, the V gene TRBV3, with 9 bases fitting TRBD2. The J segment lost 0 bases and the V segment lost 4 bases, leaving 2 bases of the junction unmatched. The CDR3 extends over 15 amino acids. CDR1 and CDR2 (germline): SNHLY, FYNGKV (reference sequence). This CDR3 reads CASSSTGGSAETLYF. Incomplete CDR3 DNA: TGTGCCAGCAGCTCGACTGGGGGTAGTGCAGAAACGCTGTAT.

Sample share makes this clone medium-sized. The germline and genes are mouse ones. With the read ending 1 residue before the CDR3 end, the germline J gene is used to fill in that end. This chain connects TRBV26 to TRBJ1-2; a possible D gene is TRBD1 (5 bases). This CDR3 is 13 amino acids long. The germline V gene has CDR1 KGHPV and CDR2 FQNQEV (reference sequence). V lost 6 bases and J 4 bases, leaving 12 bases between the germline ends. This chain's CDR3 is CASSLDSPSDYTF. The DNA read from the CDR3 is TGTGCCAGCAGCCTAGACAGCCCCTCCGACTACACC.

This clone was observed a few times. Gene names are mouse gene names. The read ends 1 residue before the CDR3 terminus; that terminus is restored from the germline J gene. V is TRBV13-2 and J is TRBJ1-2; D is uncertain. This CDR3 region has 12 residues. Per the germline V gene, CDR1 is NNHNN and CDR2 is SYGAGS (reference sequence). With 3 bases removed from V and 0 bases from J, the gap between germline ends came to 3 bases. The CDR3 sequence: CASGAANSDYTF. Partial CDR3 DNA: TGTGCCAGCGGTGCAGCAAACTCCGACTACACC.